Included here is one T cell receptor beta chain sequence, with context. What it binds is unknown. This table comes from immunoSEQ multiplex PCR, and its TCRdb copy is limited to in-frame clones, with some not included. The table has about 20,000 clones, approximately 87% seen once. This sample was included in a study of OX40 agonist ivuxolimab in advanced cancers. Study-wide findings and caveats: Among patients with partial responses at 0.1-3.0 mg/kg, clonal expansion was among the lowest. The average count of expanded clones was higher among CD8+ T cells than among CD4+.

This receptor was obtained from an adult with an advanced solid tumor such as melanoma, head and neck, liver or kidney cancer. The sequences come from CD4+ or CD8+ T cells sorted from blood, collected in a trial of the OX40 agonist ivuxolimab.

The CDR3 protein is CAWSALRDTNTEAFF. The CDR3 DNA reads TGTGCCTGGAGTGCTCTCCGGGACACAAACACTGAAGCTTTCTTT. This chain links TRBV30 with TRBJ1-1; maybe TRBD1 (6 bases). This CDR3 is 15 amino acids long. V was pared by 1 base and J by 2 bases, with 14 bases between. Germline V gives CDR1 GTSNPN, CDR2 SVGIG (reference sequence).